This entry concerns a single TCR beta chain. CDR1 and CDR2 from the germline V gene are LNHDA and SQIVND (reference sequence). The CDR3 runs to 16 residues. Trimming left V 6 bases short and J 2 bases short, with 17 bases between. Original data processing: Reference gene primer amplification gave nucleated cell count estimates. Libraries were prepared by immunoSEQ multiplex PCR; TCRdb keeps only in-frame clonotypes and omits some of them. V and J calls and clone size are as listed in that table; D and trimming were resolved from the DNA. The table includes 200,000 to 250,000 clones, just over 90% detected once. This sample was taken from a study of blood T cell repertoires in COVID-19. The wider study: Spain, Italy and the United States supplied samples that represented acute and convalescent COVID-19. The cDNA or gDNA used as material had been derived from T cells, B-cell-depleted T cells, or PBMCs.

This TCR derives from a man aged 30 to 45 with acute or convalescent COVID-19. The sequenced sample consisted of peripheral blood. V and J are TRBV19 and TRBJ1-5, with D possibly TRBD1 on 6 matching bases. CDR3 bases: TGTGCCAGTAGCCGGACAGCGGATAGAGGCAATCAGCCCCAGCATTTT. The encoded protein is CASSRTADRGNQPQHF. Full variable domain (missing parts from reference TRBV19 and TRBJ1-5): DGGITQSPKYLFRKEGQNVTLSCEQNLNHDAMYWYRQDPGQGLRLIYYSQIVNDFQKGDIAEGYSVSREKKESFPLTVTSAQKNPTAFYLCASSRTADRGNQPQHFGDGTRLSIL.